This T cell receptor (beta chain) comes out of a study of T cell clonotyping in hematopoietic cell transplantation. Specified time point: recipient sample about 28 days before transplant, after cytoreduction. V lost 4 bases to trimming and J lost 7 bases; unmatched junction nucleotides: 9. Germline V gene sequence: CDR1 SEHNR, CDR2 FQNEAQ (reference sequence). The CDR3 loop spans 15 amino acids. Using immunoSEQ multiplex PCR, the repertoire was profiled, and TCRdb retains in-frame clones only, with some absent. The repertoire includes under 45,000 clones, 95% of them detected once, and 1.5% to 2% sits in the top ten.

This receptor was identified in a man between 40 and 49 years old with chronic myeloid leukemia. Some clones in this sample may be carry-over from other donors' samples. This chain uses TRBV7-9 with TRBJ2-1; 8 bases are shared with TRBD2. The input for sequencing was peripheral blood mononuclear cells, taken before stem cell transplant. Here the CDR3 DNA reads TGTGCCAGCAGCTCGTACGGGGGGGCCGTGAATGAGCAGTTCTTC. Translating gives CASSSYGGAVNEQFF. Using reference TRBV7-9 and TRBJ2-1 for the parts outside the CDR3, the full variable domain is DTGVSQNPRHKITKRGQNVTFRCDPISEHNRLYWYRQTLGQGPEFLTYFQNEAQLEKSRLLSDRFSAERPKGSFSTLEIQRTEQGDSAMYLCASSSYGGAVNEQFFGPGTRLTVL.